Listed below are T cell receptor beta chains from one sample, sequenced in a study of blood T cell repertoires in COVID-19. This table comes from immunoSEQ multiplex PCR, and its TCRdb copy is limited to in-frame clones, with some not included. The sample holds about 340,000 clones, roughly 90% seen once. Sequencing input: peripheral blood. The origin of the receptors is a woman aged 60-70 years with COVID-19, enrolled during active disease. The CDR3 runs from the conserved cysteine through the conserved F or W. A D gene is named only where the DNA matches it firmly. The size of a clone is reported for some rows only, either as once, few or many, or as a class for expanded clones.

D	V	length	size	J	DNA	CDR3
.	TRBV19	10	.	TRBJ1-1	TGTGCCAGTCGGCGGGAAGAAGCTTTCTTT	CASRREEAFF
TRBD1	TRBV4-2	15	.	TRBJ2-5	TGTGCCAGCAGCCAAGCTGGGACAGGCCAAGAGACCCAGTACTTC	CASSQAGTGQETQYF
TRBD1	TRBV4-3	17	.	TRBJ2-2	TGCGCCAGCAGCCAAGCCGCATTCCTCCGGGACAGCGGGGAGCTGTTTTTT	CASSQAAFLRDSGELFF
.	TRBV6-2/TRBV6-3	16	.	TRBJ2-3	TGTGCCAGCAGTTACTTTCGAGGGCTTATCACGGAACCGCAGTATTTT	CASSYFRGLITEPQYF
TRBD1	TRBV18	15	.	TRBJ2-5	TGTGCCAGCTCACCTCGGACAGGGGTGGGGGAGACCCAGTACTTC	CASSPRTGVGETQYF
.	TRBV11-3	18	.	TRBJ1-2	TGTGCCAGCAGCTTAGAAGGAATGGGCGTGGGGCGCAACTATGGCTACACCTTC	CASSLEGMGVGRNYGYTF
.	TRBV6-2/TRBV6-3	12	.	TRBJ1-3	TGTGCCAGCAGTTACGAAGCGGACACCATATATTTT	CASSYEADTIYF
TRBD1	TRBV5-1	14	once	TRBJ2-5	TGCGCCAGCCAGAGGCCAGGGGGCGCGGAGACCCAGTACTTC	CASQRPGGAETQYF
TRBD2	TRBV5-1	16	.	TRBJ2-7	TGCGCCAGCAGCTTGGCCCTAGCGGGGGGATCATACGAGCAGTACTTC	CASSLALAGGSYEQYF
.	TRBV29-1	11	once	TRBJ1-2	TGCAGCGTGGGGCAGGGAGGTGACTACACCTTC	CSVGQGGDYTF
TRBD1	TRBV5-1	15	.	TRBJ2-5	TGCGCCAGCAGCCTGGGGGACAGGGGGCTGGAGACCCAGTACTTC	CASSLGDRGLETQYF
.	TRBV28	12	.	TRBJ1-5	TGTGCCAGCGGGGCAGGGGACCAGCCCCAGCATTTT	CASGAGDQPQHF
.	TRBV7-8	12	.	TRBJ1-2	TGTGCCAGCAGTACAGCTAACTATGGCTACACCTTC	CASSTANYGYTF
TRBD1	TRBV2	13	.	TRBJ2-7	TGTGCCAGCAGTGAAGCCCCGGGACAGGGGCGGTACTTC	CASSEAPGQGRYF
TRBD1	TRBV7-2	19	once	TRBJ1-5	TGTGCCAGCAGCATGGGGACAGGGGGCGCGGGAGGTCGCAATCAGCCCCAGCATTTT	CASSMGTGGAGGRNQPQHF
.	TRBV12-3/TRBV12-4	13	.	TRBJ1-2	TGTGCCAGCAGTTTGGGGGAGGGCTATGGCTACACCTTC	CASSLGEGYGYTF
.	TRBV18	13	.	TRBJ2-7	TGTGCCAGCTCACCTGGGGGCTGGGACGAGCAGTACTTC	CASSPGGWDEQYF
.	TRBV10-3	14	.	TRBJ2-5	TGTGCCATCAGTGGTTCAACAGGGATAGAGACCCAGTACTTC	CAISGSTGIETQYF
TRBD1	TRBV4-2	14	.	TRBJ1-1	TGTGCCAGCAGCCATTCGACAGGGATCGCTGAAGCTTTCTTT	CASSHSTGIAEAFF
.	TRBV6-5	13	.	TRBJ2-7	TGTGCCAGCAGTTATACAGGGTCCTACGAGCAGTACTTC	CASSYTGSYEQYF
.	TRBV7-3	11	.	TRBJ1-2	TGTGCCAGCAGCTTATTGGGTTACAGCACCTTC	CASSLLGYSTF
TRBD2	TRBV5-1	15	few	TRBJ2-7	TGCGCCAGCAGCTCCGGACTAGCGGGGCCGTACGAGCAGTACTTC	CASSSGLAGPYEQYF
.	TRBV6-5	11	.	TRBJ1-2	TGTGCCAGCAGCGGTCCAACAGGGAATACCTTC	CASSGPTGNTF
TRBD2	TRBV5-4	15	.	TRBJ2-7	TGTGCCAGCAGCTTTGGGGGACTAGCCCCCTACGAGCAGTACTTC	CASSFGGLAPYEQYF
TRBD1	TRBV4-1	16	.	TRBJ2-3	TGCGCCAGCAGCCTGCCCCGGGACAGGGGAAAAGATACGCAGTATTTT	CASSLPRDRGKDTQYF
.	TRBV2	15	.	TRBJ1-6	TGTGCCAGCAGTGAAAGGAGTCCCAAGAATTCACCCCTCCACTTT	CASSERSPKNSPLHF
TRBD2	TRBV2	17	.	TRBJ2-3	TGTGCCACCCAAAAAGGGAAGACTAGCGGGGGGACAGATACGCAGTATTTT	CATQKGKTSGGTDTQYF
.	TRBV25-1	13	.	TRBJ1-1	TGTGCCAGCAGTGGGGCTACTCGGGGGGAGGCTTTCTTT	CASSGATRGEAFF
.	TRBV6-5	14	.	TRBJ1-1	TGTGCCAGCTTCGGGGGGCAGCGGAACACTGAAGCTTTCTTT	CASFGGQRNTEAFF
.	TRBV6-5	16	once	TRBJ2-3	TGTGCCAGCAGTTACTCAACCGGGATGAGGCTAGATACGCAGTATTTT	CASSYSTGMRLDTQYF
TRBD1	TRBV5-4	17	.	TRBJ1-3	TGTGCCAGCAGCTTCGGGACAGGGATTTCCTCTGGAAACACCATATATTTT	CASSFGTGISSGNTIYF
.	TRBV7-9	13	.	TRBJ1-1	TGTGCCAGCATCGCACAGGGACACAGTCTAGCTTTCTTT	CASIAQGHSLAFF
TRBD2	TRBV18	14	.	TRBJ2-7	TGTGCCAGCTCACCACTTAGCGGGGCCTACGAGCAGTACTTC	CASSPLSGAYEQYF
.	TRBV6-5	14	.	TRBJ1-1	TGTGCCAGCAGCTACCGAGGGTCGAACACTGAAGCTTTCTTT	CASSYRGSNTEAFF
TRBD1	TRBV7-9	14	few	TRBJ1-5	TGTGCCAGCAGCCCCGGGACAGGAGATCAGCCCCAGCATTTT	CASSPGTGDQPQHF
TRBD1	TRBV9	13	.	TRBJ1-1	TGTGCCAGCAGCGTAGGGGACAGCCGTGAAGCTTTCTTT	CASSVGDSREAFF
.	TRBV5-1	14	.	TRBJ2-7	TGCGCCAGCAGCTTGGGGCAGGGGATAAACGAGCAGTACTTC	CASSLGQGINEQYF
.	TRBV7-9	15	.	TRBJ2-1	TGTGCCAGCAGCTTAACTACCGGGGGATACAATGAGCAGTTCTTC	CASSLTTGGYNEQFF
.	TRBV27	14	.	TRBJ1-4	TGTGCCAGCAGTTATCAGGGCAGATCTGAAAAACTGTTTTTT	CASSYQGRSEKLFF
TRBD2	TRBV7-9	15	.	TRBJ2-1	TGTGCCAGCAGCTTTCCTAGCGGGGGGGCCAATGAGCAGTTCTTC	CASSFPSGGANEQFF
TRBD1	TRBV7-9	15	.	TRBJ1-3	TGTGCCAGCAGCCGGACAGGGGGTACTGGAAACACCATATATTTT	CASSRTGGTGNTIYF
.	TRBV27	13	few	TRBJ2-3	TGTGCCAGCAGTTTAAACAGGGCTGATACGCAGTATTTT	CASSLNRADTQYF
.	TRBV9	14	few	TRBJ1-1	TGTGCCAGCAGCGTAGGCGGGGGGAGCACTGAAGCTTTCTTT	CASSVGGGSTEAFF
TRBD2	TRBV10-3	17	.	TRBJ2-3	TGTGCCATCAGTGAGTCAGGTAGCGGGCTTAGCACAGATACGCAGTATTTT	CAISESGSGLSTDTQYF